This T cell receptor beta chain was identified during a study of neurological immune-mediated disorders. This clonotype was counted ten times or more. What it recognizes is unknown. By 5'RACE with 10-nucleotide random UMIs, the cDNA was made. Sequencing runs each yielded over 170 million TCR-beta sequences from 15-18 subjects. TCRdb redid the calling of the 5' RACE reads with MiXCR, one entry per CDR3 protein. The top ten clones hold around 1.2% of a sample with around 130,000 distinct CDR3 sequences, 3% to 3.5% of them seen once. General study points: Expanded clones shared no CDR3 amino acid sequences across subjects, suggesting private repertoires in all groups.

Source material was 2 million unsorted PBMCs, stored at -80 °C in RNAlater. The CDR3 spans 16 residues. J gave up 4 bases and V 1 base, and 6 bases lay outside the gene matches. CDR1 is SGHRS, CDR2 YFSETQ, per germline. The sequence came from a woman under 40 with multiple sclerosis. Input material: PBMCs. The chain recombines TRBV5-1 with TRBJ2-1, with TRBD2 matching over 9 bases. This chain's CDR3 is CASSLLTSGEYNEQFF. CDR3 nucleotides: TGCGCCAGCAGCTTGTTGACTAGCGGAGAATACAATGAGCAGTTCTTC.